This T cell receptor beta chain was recorded in a study of blood T cell repertoires in COVID-19. Data came from immunoSEQ multiplex PCR; TCRdb stores just in-frame clones and leaves some out. The data contain more than 35,000 clones, 91% of them singletons. The V end lost 3 bases, the J end lost 7 bases, and 21 bases lay between the germline ends. This CDR3 has 15 residues. The germline gives CDR1 GTSNPN, CDR2 SVGIG (reference sequence). The sequence came from a woman in her 30s in a cohort sampled during active COVID-19. Sequenced input: peripheral blood. J is TRBJ1-1 and V is TRBV30; D perhaps matches TRBD1 (5 bases). For the CDR3, the DNA is TGTGCCTGGAGAGCCAGGGCTCGATGGGATGGTGAAGCTTTCTTT. It codes for CAWRARARWDGEAFF.